Reported below is one T cell receptor (beta chain). Its target is unknown. The CDR3 is 13 residues long. Trimming shortened V by 7 bases and J by 4 bases, and 13 bases separated the two germline ends. Per the germline V gene, CDR1 is MNHNS and CDR2 is SASEGT. The data stem from a study of graft-versus-host responses after intestinal transplantation. Overall study: Recipients had transplants, and these were multivisceral, liver-intestinal, or isolated intestinal. The recipients all started with anti-thymocyte globulin induction and then took tacrolimus and steroids for 3 to 4 years. Regarding the study as a whole: High graft-versus-host to host-versus-graft T cell clonal ratios marked allografts of patients with graft-donor macrochimerism. The highest levels of circulating GvH clones went along with early declines in HvG clones after transplant.

Measured with immunoSEQ multiplex PCR; TCRdb has only the in-frame clones, and not every one. This sample has about 97,000 clones, with around 90% found just once. This clonotype originated in a human patient who received an intestinal transplant, so some T cells may come from the graft donor. V gene TRBV6-1 combines with J gene TRBJ1-1; tentative D call: TRBD1 (5 bases). The material was PBMCs, obtained roughly 68 weeks after intestinal transplant. CDR3 protein: CASTPWGGTEAFF. In DNA form, the CDR3 reads TGTGCCAGCACCCCATGGGGGGGCACTGAAGCTTTCTTT.